The entry below describes one T cell receptor beta chain. Its antigen is as yet unknown. The sample is drawn from a study of cytomegalovirus exposure and HLA in healthy donors. Broader study findings: In a later analysis, a genetic analysis reported fewer productive-TCR N-insertions in an Asian-associated ancestry cluster than the cohort average. Being productive about 87% or about 30% of the time was typical of most TCR beta V segments in an earlier analysis. Researchers reported in a later analysis that common viral pathogens appeared linked to several top clusters. The classifier, whose performance was assessed in both the original and validation cohorts, reportedly diagnosed cytomegalovirus status with high specificity and sensitivity.

This PCR relied on a set of 60 Vbeta primers and 13 Jbeta primers. This table comes from immunoSEQ multiplex PCR, and its TCRdb copy is limited to in-frame clones, with some not included. The data show 200,000 to 300,000 clones, with about 81% seen just once and 5.4% held by the top ten. Per the germline V gene, CDR1 is WNHNN and CDR2 is SYGVQD (reference sequence). The CDR3 loop spans 17 amino acids. J gave up 6 bases and V 6 bases, and 14 bases lay outside the gene matches. The V call is TRBV10-1, the J call TRBJ2-3, with 11 bases fitting TRBD1. Input material: PBMCs. This receptor was obtained from a woman between 40 and 55 years old in good health and CMV-seropositive. CDR3 nucleotide sequence: TGCGCCAGCAGGGACCTAGCCGGGACAGGGGGTGTCGATACGCAGTATTTT. Translation: CASRDLAGTGGVDTQYF.